This TCR beta chain was recorded in a study of breast tumors, draining lymph nodes, adjacent tissues. Overall study findings and caveats: Tumor repertoires ranked between lymph nodes and nontumor tissue in diversity, with V and J gene preferences. The lymph node origin of tumor T cells was framed as consistent with a hypothesis, not demonstrated. Findings are consistent with lymph node origin and intratumoral expansion of most tumor T cells.

This clonotype showed up many times. Its antigen remains unknown. V was shortened by 3 bases and J by 7 bases, with 9 bases between the two germline ends. The CDR3 extends over 12 amino acids. Germline-derived CDR1 and CDR2 are DFQATT and SNEGSKA (reference sequence). TCRdb passed the multiplex PCR reads through MiXCR, listing each CDR3 protein once. The repertoire holds hundreds of thousands of distinct CDR3 sequences, with about 34% as singletons. The lymph nodes were axillary draining lymph nodes from breast cancer patients. The material sequenced was axillary lymph node tissue. The chain uses TRBV20-1 and TRBJ2-2, with D maybe TRBD2 (7 bases). The origin of this receptor is a female donor with breast cancer. Some clones in this sample may be carry-over from other donors' samples. CDR3 coding DNA: TGCAGTGCTAGGAGGGGGGGCGGGGAGCTGTTTTTT. Its translation is CSARRGGGELFF.